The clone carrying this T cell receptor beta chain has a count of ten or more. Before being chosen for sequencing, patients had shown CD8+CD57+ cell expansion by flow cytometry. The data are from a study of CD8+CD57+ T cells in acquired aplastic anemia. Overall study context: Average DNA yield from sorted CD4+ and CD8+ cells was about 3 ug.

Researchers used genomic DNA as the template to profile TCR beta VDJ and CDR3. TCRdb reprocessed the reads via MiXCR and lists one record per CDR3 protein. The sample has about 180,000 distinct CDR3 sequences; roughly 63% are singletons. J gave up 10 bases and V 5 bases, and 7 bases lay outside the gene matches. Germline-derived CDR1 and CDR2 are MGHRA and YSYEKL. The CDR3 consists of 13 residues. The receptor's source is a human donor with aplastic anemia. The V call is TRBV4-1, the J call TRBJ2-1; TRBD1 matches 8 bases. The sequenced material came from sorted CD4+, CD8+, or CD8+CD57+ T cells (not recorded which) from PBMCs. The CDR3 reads CASSEMGTGEQFF. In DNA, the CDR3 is TGCGCCAGCAGCGAAATGGGGACAGGCGAGCAGTTCTTC.